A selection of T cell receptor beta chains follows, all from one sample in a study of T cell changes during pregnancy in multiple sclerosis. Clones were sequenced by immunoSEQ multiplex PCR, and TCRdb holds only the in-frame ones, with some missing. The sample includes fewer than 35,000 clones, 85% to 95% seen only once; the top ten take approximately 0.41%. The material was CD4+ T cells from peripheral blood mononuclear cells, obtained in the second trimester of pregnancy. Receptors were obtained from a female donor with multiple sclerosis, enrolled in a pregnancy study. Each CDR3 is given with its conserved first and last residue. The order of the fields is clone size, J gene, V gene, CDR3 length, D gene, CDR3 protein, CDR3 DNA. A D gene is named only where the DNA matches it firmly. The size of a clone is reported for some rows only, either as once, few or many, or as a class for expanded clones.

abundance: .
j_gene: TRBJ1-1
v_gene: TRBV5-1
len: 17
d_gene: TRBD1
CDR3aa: CASSLSTGGRLNTEAFF
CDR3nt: TGCGCCAGCAGCTTATCAACAGGGGGAAGGCTTAACACTGAAGCTTTCTTT

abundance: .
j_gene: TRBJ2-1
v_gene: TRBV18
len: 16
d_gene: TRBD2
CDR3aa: CASSPGILATTNEQFF
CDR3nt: TGTGCCAGCTCACCGGGGATACTAGCGACCACCAATGAGCAGTTCTTC

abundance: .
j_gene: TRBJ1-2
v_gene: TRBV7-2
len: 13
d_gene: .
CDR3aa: CASSFAGSKSYTF
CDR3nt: TGTGCCAGCAGCTTCGCCGGGTCCAAAAGCTACACCTTC

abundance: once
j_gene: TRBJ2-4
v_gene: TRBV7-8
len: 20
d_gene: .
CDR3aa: CASSLAWGGFGNPAKNIQYF
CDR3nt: TGTGCCAGCAGCTTAGCGTGGGGAGGATTCGGCAACCCAGCCAAAAACATTCAGTACTTC

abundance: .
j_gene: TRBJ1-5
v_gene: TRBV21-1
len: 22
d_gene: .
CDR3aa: CASSNQDRVGESGICSNQPQHF
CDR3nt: TGTGCCAGCAGCAACCAAGACAGGGTAGGGGAGTCAGGGATATGCAGCAATCAGCCCCAGCATTTT

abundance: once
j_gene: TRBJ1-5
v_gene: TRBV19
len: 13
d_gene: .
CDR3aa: CASSMAFNQPQHF
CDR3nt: TGTGCCAGTAGTATGGCTTTCAATCAGCCCCAGCATTTT

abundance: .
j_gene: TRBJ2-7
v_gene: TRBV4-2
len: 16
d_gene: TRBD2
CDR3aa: CASSQLAGASSYEQYF
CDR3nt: TGTGCCAGCAGCCAGTTAGCGGGAGCCAGCTCCTACGAGCAGTACTTC

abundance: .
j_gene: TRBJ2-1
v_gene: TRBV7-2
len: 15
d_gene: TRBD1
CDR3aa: CASSLGGAGGNEQFF
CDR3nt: TGTGCCAGCAGCTTAGGAGGTGCAGGGGGCAATGAGCAGTTCTTC

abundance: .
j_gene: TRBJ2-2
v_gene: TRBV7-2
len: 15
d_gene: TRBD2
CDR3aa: CASSGRLAGLEELFF
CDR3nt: TGTGCCAGCAGCGGTAGACTAGCGGGATTGGAGGAGCTGTTTTTT

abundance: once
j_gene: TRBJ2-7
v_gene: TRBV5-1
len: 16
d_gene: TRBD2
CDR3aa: CASSLAPGTSVYEQYF
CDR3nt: TGCGCCAGCAGCTTGGCCCCCGGAACTAGCGTGTACGAGCAGTACTTC

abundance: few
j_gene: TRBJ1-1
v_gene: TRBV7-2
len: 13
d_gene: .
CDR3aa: CASSSIQSGGAFF
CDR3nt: TGTGCCAGCAGCTCCATTCAATCGGGGGGAGCTTTCTTT

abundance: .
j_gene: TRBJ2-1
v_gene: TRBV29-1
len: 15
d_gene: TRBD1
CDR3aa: CSATPGTAPSNEQFF
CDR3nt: TGCAGCGCGACCCCCGGGACAGCCCCCTCCAATGAGCAGTTCTTC

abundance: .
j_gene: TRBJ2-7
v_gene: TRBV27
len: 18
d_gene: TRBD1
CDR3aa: CASSRERIGQAPRYEQYF
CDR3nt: TGTGCCAGCAGTCGCGAACGGATTGGACAGGCCCCCAGGTACGAGCAGTACTTC

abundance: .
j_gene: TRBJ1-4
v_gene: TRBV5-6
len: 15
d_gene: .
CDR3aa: CASSFGAGANEKLFF
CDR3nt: TGTGCCAGCAGCTTTGGGGCAGGGGCTAATGAAAAACTGTTTTTT

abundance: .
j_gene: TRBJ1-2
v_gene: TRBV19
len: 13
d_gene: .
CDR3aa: CASTGEGRYGYTF
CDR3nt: TGTGCCAGTACGGGGGAGGGGAGATATGGCTACACCTTC

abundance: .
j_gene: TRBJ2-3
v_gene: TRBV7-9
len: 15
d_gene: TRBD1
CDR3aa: CASSLGTGFTDTQYF
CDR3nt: TGTGCCAGCAGCCTCGGGACAGGGTTCACAGATACGCAGTATTTT

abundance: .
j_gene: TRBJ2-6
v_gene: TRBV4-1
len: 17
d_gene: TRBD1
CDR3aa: CASSQQGTVPGANVLTF
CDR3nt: TGCGCCAGCAGCCAACAAGGGACAGTCCCTGGGGCCAACGTCCTGACTTTC

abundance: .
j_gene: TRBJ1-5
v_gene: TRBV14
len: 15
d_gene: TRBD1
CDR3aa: CASSPRTGGNQPQHF
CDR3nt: TGTGCCAGCAGCCCTCGGACAGGGGGAAATCAGCCCCAGCATTTT

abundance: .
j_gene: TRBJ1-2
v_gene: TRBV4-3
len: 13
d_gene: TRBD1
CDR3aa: CASSLNRGYGYTF
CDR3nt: TGCGCCAGCAGCCTTAACAGGGGTTATGGCTACACCTTC

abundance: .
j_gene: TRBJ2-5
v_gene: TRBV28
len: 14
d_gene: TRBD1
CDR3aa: CASRPQKGAGTQYF
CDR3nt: TGTGCCAGCAGGCCCCAAAAGGGGGCGGGGACCCAGTACTTC

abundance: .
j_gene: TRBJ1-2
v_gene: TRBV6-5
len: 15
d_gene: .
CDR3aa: CASSYSRTRQDGYTF
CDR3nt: TGTGCCAGCAGTTACTCCAGGACCCGACAGGATGGCTACACCTTC

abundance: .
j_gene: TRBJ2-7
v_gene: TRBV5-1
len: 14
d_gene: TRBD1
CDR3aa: CASRFTGGYYEQYF
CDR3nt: TGCGCCAGCAGATTTACAGGGGGCTACTACGAGCAGTACTTC

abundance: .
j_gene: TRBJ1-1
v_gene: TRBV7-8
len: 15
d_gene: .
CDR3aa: CASRDGVGMNTEAFF
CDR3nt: TGTGCCAGCCGAGACGGGGTGGGGATGAACACTGAAGCTTTCTTT

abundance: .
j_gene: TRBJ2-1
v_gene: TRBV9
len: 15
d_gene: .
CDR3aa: CASSTGSVNRNEQFF
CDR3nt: TGTGCCAGCAGCACAGGGAGTGTTAATAGAAATGAGCAGTTCTTC

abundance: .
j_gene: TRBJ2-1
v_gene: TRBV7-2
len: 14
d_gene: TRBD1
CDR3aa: CASTQQGAGNEQFF
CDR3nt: TGTGCCAGCACCCAACAGGGGGCAGGCAATGAGCAGTTCTTC

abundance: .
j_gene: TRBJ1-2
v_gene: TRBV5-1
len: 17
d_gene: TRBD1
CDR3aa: CASSLDRGTTLNYGYTF
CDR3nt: TGCGCCAGCAGTTTGGACAGGGGGACTACGTTAAACTATGGCTACACCTTC

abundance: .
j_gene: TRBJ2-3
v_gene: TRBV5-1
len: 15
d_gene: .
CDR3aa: CASSSTAVSTDTQYF
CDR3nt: TGCGCCAGCAGCTCCACGGCGGTGAGCACAGATACGCAGTATTTT

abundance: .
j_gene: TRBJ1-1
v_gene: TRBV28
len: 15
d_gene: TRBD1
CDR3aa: CASSLPTGGWTEAFF
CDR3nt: TGTGCCAGCAGTTTGCCGACAGGGGGCTGGACTGAAGCTTTCTTT

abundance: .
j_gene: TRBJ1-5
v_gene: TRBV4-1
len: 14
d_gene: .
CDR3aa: CASSQGPLNQPQHF
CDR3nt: TGCGCCAGCAGCCAAGGTCCGCTAAATCAGCCCCAGCATTTT

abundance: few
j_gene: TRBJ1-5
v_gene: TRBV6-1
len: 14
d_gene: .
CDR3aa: CASSDNRDNQPQHF
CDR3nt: TGTGCCAGCAGTGATAACAGGGACAATCAGCCCCAGCATTTT